The subject of this entry is one T cell receptor (beta chain). What it binds is not known. The data were produced by immunoSEQ multiplex PCR, yet TCRdb's version contains in-frame clones alone and is incomplete. The sample comprises over 150,000 clones, approximately 90% of which are singletons, and less than 3% rests with the top ten. Germline values: CDR1 SGHDN, CDR2 FVKESK. Trimming shortened V by 1 base and J by 7 bases, and 16 bases separated the two germline ends. The CDR3 is made up of 15 amino acids. These data come from a study of T cell responses to AZD1222 COVID-19 vaccine. Study-level background: Analyses pooled second doses at about 4 or about 12 weeks.

Study results and caveats: Rises in breadth and depth of Spike-specific TCRs came after two AZD1222 doses. Repertoire sampling was restricted to post-peak T cell response timepoints. Clonal diversity may have been underestimated, and the donors were mostly white British, with more females than males.

V and J are TRBV14 and TRBJ1-1; possible D gene TRBD1, 5 bases. The sample here was peripheral blood, taken on day 0 of AZD1222 vaccination. The TCR originated in an adult in good health. The CDR3 coding sequence is TGTGCCAGCAGCCAAGGGATCAGCGGGGCTATTGAAGCTTTCTTT. Translated, it gives CASSQGISGAIEAFF.